The 29 T cell receptor beta chains in this list originate from one sample, sequenced in a study of T-cell reconstitution after alpha-beta-depleted transplantation in children. Unique molecular identifiers were incorporated when the TCRbeta library was constructed. MiXCR, run by TCRdb on the PCR reads, gives a single entry per CDR3 protein. The sample carries about 150,000 distinct CDR3 sequences, 8.8% recorded once. Sample: PBMCs, mostly from graft donor cells, taken 180 days after TCRalphabeta/CD19-depleted stem cell transplant. These receptors all stem from a female patient between 2 and 15 years old who had a stem cell transplant for congenital amegakaryocytic thrombocytopenia, so the T cells may come from the graft donor.

There are many counts of this clonotype. The gene calls are TRBV5-1 and TRBJ2-3, with no clear D. Trimming took off 0 bases at V and 5 bases at J, with 10 bases between the two ends. This CDR3 is built from 14 residues. Germline CDR1 reads SGHRS; CDR2 reads YFSETQ. The CDR3 DNA is TGCGCCAGCAGCTTGGTAGGGTTTGGAGATACGCAGTATTTT. It is translated as CASSLVGFGDTQYF.

This clonotype came up many times. The CDR3 is CATSDLNGGFGTDTQYF. The CDR3 region has the DNA TGTGCCACCAGTGATTTGAATGGGGGGTTCGGCACAGATACGCAGTATTTT. The gene calls are TRBV24-1 and TRBJ2-3, with a tentative D call TRBD2 (6 bases). CDR3 size: 17 residues. Germline V lookup: CDR1 KGHDR, CDR2 SFDVKD. With 0 bases removed from V and 1 base from J, the gap between germline ends came to 13 bases.

This clonotype has a count of ten or more. In DNA, the CDR3 is TGTGCCAGCAGCTTAGTCCGGGACAGCTCCTATAATTCACCCCTCCACTTT. This gives the protein CASSLVRDSSYNSPLHF. The chain recombines TRBV7-8 with TRBJ1-6, with TRBD1 matching over 7 bases. The CDR3 is made up of 17 amino acids. Germline V gene data show CDR1 as SGHVS and CDR2 as FQNEAQ. V lost 1 base and J lost 0; bases outside the gene matches: 3.

The table lists this clonotype with many counts. The V call is TRBV20-1, the J call TRBJ2-1, with 12 bases aligning to TRBD2. The CDR3 spans 16 residues. CDR1 is DFQATT, CDR2 SNEGSKA, per germline (reference sequence). The V segment lost 2 bases and the J segment 4 bases; nucleotides outside the gene matches: 6. The CDR3 loop reads CSARKPTSGGYNEQFF. The CDR3 nucleotides read TGCAGTGCTAGAAAACCGACTAGCGGGGGTTACAATGAGCAGTTCTTC.

The chain has TRBV2 and TRBJ2-2; the D is unclear. With 6 bases removed from V and 5 bases from J, the gap between germline ends came to 19 bases. CDR3 length equals 16 residues. Germline CDR1 SNHLY, CDR2 FYNNEI. CDR3 DNA: TGTGCCAGCAGCGACCCTAAGGGTAGTTCTACCGGGGAGCTGTTTTTT. Translation gives CASSDPKGSSTGELFF.

This clonotype occurred many times. V is TRBV5-1 and J is TRBJ2-7; D remains unclear. V was cut by 1 base and J by 5 bases, with 16 bases left in between. The CDR3 loop spans 15 amino acids. CDR1 is SGHRS, CDR2 YFSETQ, per germline. In nucleotides, the CDR3 is TGCGCCAGCAGCTTGAGGTTAAACGACGAGAACGAGCAGTACTTC. This gives the protein CASSLRLNDENEQYF. Combining the CDR3 with reference TRBV5-1 and TRBJ2-7 gives the whole variable domain KAGVTQTPRYLIKTRGQQVTLSCSPISGHRSVSWYQQTPGQGLQFLFEYFSETQRNKGNFPGRFSGRQFSNSRSEMNVSTLELGDSALYLCASSLRLNDENEQYFGPGTRLTVT.

This clonotype has a handful of counts. The chain joins TRBV13 to TRBJ2-4, with D possibly matching TRBD1 (6 bases). The V and J ends lost 4 bases and 5 bases respectively, with 12 bases between them. CDR3 length: 14 amino acids. The V gene's germline CDR1 is PRHDT and CDR2 FYEKMQ (reference sequence). The DNA for the CDR3 is TGTGCCAGCAGCTCCGGACAGTGGCAAAACATTCAGTACTTC. Encoded protein: CASSSGQWQNIQYF.

V and J are TRBV12-3 or TRBV12-4 and TRBJ2-3, with 7 bases aligning to TRBD2. V lost 5 bases, J lost 0 bases, and 11 bases stayed unmatched. The CDR3 has 17 residues. CDR3 amino acids: CASSRGLAVASTDTQYF. In DNA form, the CDR3 reads TGTGCCAGCAGTAGAGGCCTAGCGGTGGCTAGCACAGATACGCAGTATTTT.

V usage is TRBV20-1 and J usage is TRBJ2-1, with 7 bases fitting TRBD2. Germline V lookup: CDR1 DFQATT, CDR2 SNEGSKA (reference sequence). V gave up 0 bases and J gave up 6 bases; unmatched junction bases: 5. CDR3 length equals 14 residues. CDR3 DNA sequence: TGCAGTGCTAGAGATCTAGCGGAACCCAATGAGCAGTTCTTC. Translation gives CSARDLAEPNEQFF.

Ten or more counts support this clonotype. V usage is TRBV10-3 and J usage is TRBJ2-3, with TRBD1 as a possible D gene (7 bases). CDR3 length: 15 residues. CDR1 and CDR2 from the germline V gene are ENHRY and SYGVKD. Between the trimmed V and J ends, which lost 4 bases and 3 bases, there was a span of 14 bases. The CDR3 protein is CAISGGDSQTDTQYF. The CDR3, as DNA: TGTGCCATCAGTGGGGGGGACAGCCAGACAGATACGCAGTATTTT.

A word on this clonotype: One end of the junction varies from germline; a read error may be responsible. J is TRBJ2-1 and V is TRBV5-4, with D perhaps TRBD2 (5 bases). The CDR3 totals 12 residues. CDR1 and CDR2 from the germline V gene are SGHNT and YYREEE (reference sequence). This CDR3 reads CAVTGSYNEQLF. The CDR3 bases are TGTGCCGTAACGGGGTCTTACAATGAGCAGTTATTC.

This clonotype was seen many times. The chain recombines TRBV20-1 with TRBJ2-7; 8 bases match TRBD1. The CDR3 is 13 residues long. J was trimmed by 7 bases and V by 2 bases; bases with no gene match: 7. Germline V gene lookup returns CDR1 DFQATT and CDR2 SNEGSKA (reference sequence). CDR3: CSARLLDRDEQYF. CDR3 DNA: TGCAGTGCTAGATTATTGGACAGGGATGAGCAGTACTTC.

In this sample, this clonotype turned up a few times. V and J are TRBV6-1 and TRBJ2-7; D remains unclear. This CDR3 region has 12 residues. Deletions cut 0 bases from V and 7 bases from J, with 7 bases between. CDR1 is MNHNS, CDR2 SASEGT, per germline. The CDR3 coding sequence is TGTGCCAGCAGTGAAGCGAGGCGAGAGCAGTACTTC. Translating it yields CASSEARREQYF.

At least ten counts were recorded for this clonotype. The chain carries TRBV12-3 or TRBV12-4 and TRBJ1-1; TRBD1 agrees at 10 bases. V lost 1 base, J lost 4 bases, and 3 bases stayed unmatched. The CDR3 loop spans 15 amino acids. The CDR3 is CASSLGRTGGTEAFF. As DNA, the CDR3 is TGTGCCAGCAGTTTAGGAAGGACAGGGGGCACTGAAGCTTTCTTT.

This clonotype was seen ten or more times. V is TRBV5-1 and J is TRBJ2-7; D may correspond to TRBD1 or TRBD2 (6 bases each). V was trimmed by 4 bases and J by 0 bases, leaving 14 bases between them. The CDR3 is made up of 15 amino acids. CDR1 SGHRS and CDR2 YFSETQ come from the germline V gene. The CDR3 coding sequence is TGCGCCAGCAGCAATGGGGGGCCCATCTCCTACGAGCAGTACTTC. The encoded protein is CASSNGGPISYEQYF.

This clonotype was found many times. The chain recombines TRBV7-9 with TRBJ2-5, with 7 nucleotides matching TRBD2. The CDR3 extends over 15 amino acids. Per the germline V gene, CDR1 is SEHNR and CDR2 is FQNEAQ (reference sequence). The V gene end was trimmed by 5 bases and the J gene end by 5 bases; junction bases not matched to a gene: 11. CDR3 DNA sequence: TGTGCCAGCAGCCCACGGGGTCTAGCGGATGAGACCCAGTACTTC. This codes for CASSPRGLADETQYF.

For this clonotype: A much bigger clone sits one base away, suggesting this may be a read error. This chain links TRBV4-3 with TRBJ2-1, with D maybe TRBD2 (5 bases). Trimming took 4 bases from V and 4 from J, leaving 17 bases between them. Germline lookup yields CDR1 LGHNA and CDR2 YSLEER. This CDR3 has 16 amino acids. This chain's CDR3 is CASSRLIGGKYNEQFF. CDR3 nucleotides: TGCGCCAGCAGCCGGTTAATCGGAGGCAAGTACAATGAGCAGTTCTTC.

This clonotype was found many times. The chain is built from TRBV10-3 and TRBJ1-2; no clear D gene. Trimming left V 4 bases short and J 2 bases short, with 5 bases between. This CDR3 contains 12 residues. CDR1 is ENHRY, CDR2 SYGVKD, per germline. The CDR3 region has the DNA TGTGCCATCAGTGTTGAAAACTATGGCTACACCTTC. Translated: CAISVENYGYTF.

This clonotype occurred a few times. The chain carries TRBV20-1 and TRBJ2-1, with 10 bases fitting TRBD1. The germline V gene encodes CDR1 DFQATT and CDR2 SNEGSKA (reference sequence). This CDR3 contains 14 residues. With V trimmed by 5 bases and J by 2 bases, 3 bases remained unmatched. The CDR3 DNA is TGCAGTGCTGGGGGACAGGGGCCCTACAATGAGCAGTTCTTC. Translating it yields CSAGGQGPYNEQFF.

This clonotype was picked up many times. The J gene is TRBJ2-1, the V gene TRBV5-1; D is unclear. CDR1 is SGHRS and CDR2 is YFSETQ in the germline V gene. V lost 2 bases and J lost 3, with 15 bases in between. CDR3 length: 16 amino acids. The DNA of the CDR3 is TGCGCCAGCAGCTTCCTCGGCGGAGCTAACTACAATGAGCAGTTCTTC. Residues: CASSFLGGANYNEQFF.

This clonotype has just a few counts. The J gene is TRBJ1-2, the V gene TRBV3-1; D is unresolved. This CDR3 contains 12 residues. CDR1 is LGHDT and CDR2 is YNNKEL in the germline V gene (reference sequence). Trimming left V 2 bases short and J 6 bases short, with 7 bases between. The DNA of the CDR3 is TGTGCCAGCAGCCAATCGGATCATGGCTACACCTTC. This gives the protein CASSQSDHGYTF.

Many counts were recorded for this clonotype. The chain joins TRBV20-1 to TRBJ1-4; 9 nucleotides align to TRBD1. Unmatched junction bases numbered 9, after V lost 0 bases and J lost 7 bases. The CDR3 sequence is 16 residues long. Germline V CDR1 and CDR2: DFQATT, SNEGSKA (reference sequence). The CDR3 DNA is TGCAGTGCTAGAGAAGGGACAGGGAGCCGGGGTGAAAAACTGTTTTTT. Translation gives CSAREGTGSRGEKLFF.

This clonotype was observed a few times. Compared with germline, one end of the junction differs, possibly owing to a read error. The rearrangement joins TRBV28 to TRBJ2-3; TRBD1 matches at 10 bases. Germline V gives CDR1 MDHEN, CDR2 SYDVKM. The CDR3 covers 14 residues. CDR3 sequence (DNA): TGTGCCAGCAGTTGGATGACAGGGGGCGCCCCGGTCGATTTT. Its translation: CASSWMTGGAPVDF.

In this sample, this clonotype turned up many times. J is TRBJ2-7 and V is TRBV27, with D hard to call. This CDR3 has 15 amino acids. CDR1 is MNHEY, CDR2 SMNVEV, per germline (reference sequence). Between the trimmed V and J ends, which lost 5 bases and 2 bases, there was a span of 16 bases. The DNA for the CDR3 is TGTGCCAGCAGTCGCTACTGGACGGTAGCCTACGAGCAGTACTTC. It specifies CASSRYWTVAYEQYF.

There are many counts of this clonotype. The chain couples TRBV6-2 or TRBV6-3 to TRBJ2-7, with 15 positions matching TRBD2. Germline-derived CDR1 and CDR2 are MNHEY and SVGEGT. J lost 7 bases, V lost 6 bases, and 7 bases had no gene match. The CDR3 has 15 amino acids. CDR3 sequence reads: CASRMGLAGGGEQYF. The CDR3 DNA follows: TGTGCCAGCAGGATGGGACTAGCGGGAGGAGGGGAGCAGTACTTC.

Concerning this clonotype itself: A much larger clone differs from this one at a single base, so this may be a read error. The chain links TRBV19 to TRBJ2-3, with D uncertain. Deletions cut 7 bases from V and 4 bases from J, with 9 bases between. This CDR3 spans 12 amino acids. Germline V gene lookup returns CDR1 LNHDA and CDR2 SQIVND (reference sequence). CDR3 nucleotides: TGTGCCAGTATTATTTCCTCAGATACGCAGTATTTT. Protein sequence: CASIISSDTQYF.

This clonotype has at least ten counts. This chain links TRBV3-1 with TRBJ2-1, with D tentatively TRBD2 (7 bases). V gave up 2 bases and J gave up 12 bases, with 23 bases separating them. The germline V gene has CDR1 LGHDT and CDR2 YNNKEL (reference sequence). The CDR3 consists of 16 residues. The CDR3 DNA sequence: TGTGCCAGCAGCCAACCTAACTTGGGGGGGGCTCGCGGGCAGTTCTTC. This codes for CASSQPNLGGARGQFF.

This clonotype was seen repeatedly, ten times or more. The chain couples TRBV6-2 or TRBV6-3 to TRBJ2-7, with D possibly matching TRBD2 (5 bases). Germline V gives CDR1 MNHEY, CDR2 SVGEGT. This CDR3 spans 13 amino acids. Trimming cost V 0 bases and J 6 bases, with 9 bases left between them. The CDR3 loop reads CASSYSPGIEQYF. DNA of the CDR3: TGTGCCAGCAGTTACTCCCCGGGGATCGAGCAGTACTTC.

This clonotype was counted between two and nine times. The rearrangement joins TRBV19 to TRBJ1-2; the D gene is possibly TRBD1 (6 bases). Germline CDR1 and CDR2: LNHDA and SQIVND (reference sequence). Trimming stripped 3 bases from V and 7 bases from J, with 18 bases between. CDR3 length equals 15 residues. CDR3 bases: TGTGCCAGTAGTATTCCCCCGGGGGCCGTCTCTGGCTACACCTTC. Translation gives CASSIPPGAVSGYTF.